Following are 9 T cell receptor beta chains from one sample sequenced in a study of Graves' ophthalmopathy and Graves' hyperthyroidism. The TCR beta CDR3 regions underwent amplification from RNA transcripts. RT-PCR in the first round used HTBI primers; a second-round multiplex PCR followed. TCRdb reprocessed the multiplex PCR reads via MiXCR and lists one record per CDR3 protein. Here the sample spans 400,000 or so distinct CDR3 sequences, about 18% being singletons. Sequenced sample: peripheral blood. Receptors were obtained from an adult woman with stable Graves' hyperthyroidism.

This clonotype was seen repeatedly, ten times or more. The V gene is TRBV12-3 or TRBV12-4, the J gene TRBJ2-5; no clear D gene. The length of the CDR3 is 14 residues. V lost 0 bases to trimming and J lost 0 bases, with 5 bases between them. In DNA, the CDR3 is TGTGCCAGCAGTTTAGCGGTCAACCAAGAGACCCAGTACTTC. Amino acid sequence: CASSLAVNQETQYF.

The genes are TRBV2 and TRBJ1-2; tentative D call: TRBD1 (6 bases). Germline V gene lookup returns CDR1 SNHLY and CDR2 FYNNEI. Trimming removed 6 bases from V and 9 bases from J, with 20 bases in between. This CDR3 spans 14 amino acids. The CDR3 DNA reads TGTGCCAGCAGGGAGGACAGAGGGAAGTTTAGCTACACCTTC. Its translation: CASREDRGKFSYTF.

This clonotype has ten or more counts. V is TRBV12-3 or TRBV12-4 and J is TRBJ1-6, with 7 positions matching TRBD1. The CDR3 runs 17 residues. V lost 4 bases, J lost 5 bases, and 11 bases stayed unmatched. The CDR3 nucleotides are TGTGCCAGCAGTTCTCTCCCCGGGACAGCGAATAATTCACCCCTCCACTTT. This sequence encodes CASSSLPGTANNSPLHF.

This clonotype was detected ten times or more. As DNA, the CDR3 is TGTGCCAGCAGGGCGGACAGGTCCAACTACGAGCAGTACTTC. This sequence encodes CASRADRSNYEQYF. V and J are TRBV12-3 or TRBV12-4 and TRBJ2-7, with TRBD1 identical over 7 bases. V lost 6 bases to trimming and J lost 3 bases; unmatched junction nucleotides: 8. The CDR3 has 14 amino acids.

This clonotype was seen ten or more times. The chain has TRBV2 and TRBJ2-2; D remains unclear. Germline CDR1 and CDR2: SNHLY and FYNNEI. The CDR3 has 12 residues. V was pared by 6 bases and J by 7 bases, with 9 bases between. The CDR3 loop reads CASSVDVGELFF. In nucleotides, the CDR3 is TGTGCCAGCAGCGTTGATGTCGGGGAGCTGTTTTTT.

This clonotype showed up just once. The chain has TRBV6-5 and TRBJ1-3; D not resolved. Trimming took off 2 bases at V and 1 base at J, with 9 bases between the two ends. This CDR3 is built from 15 residues. Germline assignment: CDR1 MNHEY and CDR2 SVGAGI. The CDR3 nucleotides are TGTGCCAGCAGTTACCCCGGTCCGTCTGGAAACACCATATATTTT. Its translation is CASSYPGPSGNTIYF.

This clonotype showed up many times. The genes are TRBV12-3 or TRBV12-4 and TRBJ2-7; D not resolved. V lost 5 bases and J 2 bases, leaving 13 bases between the germline ends. This CDR3 spans 14 amino acids. CDR3 sequence (DNA): TGTGCCAGCAGTCCCCATGATTTCCCCTACGAGCAGTACTTC. This translates into CASSPHDFPYEQYF.

This clonotype was found many times. The chain carries TRBV6-2 or TRBV6-3 and TRBJ1-1, with D possibly being TRBD1 (5 bases). CDR1 and CDR2 (germline): MNHEY, SVGEGT. Trimming pared 5 bases from V and 5 bases from J, leaving 12 bases between. This CDR3 comprises 13 residues. DNA of the CDR3: TGTGCCAGCAGTAGCCGGGACGGGACTGAAGCTTTCTTT. Translation: CASSSRDGTEAFF.

A note on this clonotype: Germline and junction disagree at one end, which may indicate a read error. The chain combines TRBV4-1 with TRBJ1-2; D is ambiguous. There are 13 residues in the CDR3. Germline lookup yields CDR1 MGHRA and CDR2 YSYEKL. The CDR3 DNA sequence: TGCGCCAGCAGCCTCGTAGCTCACTATGGTTACACCTTC. Translating it yields CASSLVAHYGYTF.